This T cell receptor (beta chain) was obtained from a study of cytomegalovirus exposure and HLA in healthy donors. Findings and caveats of the study: A later analysis showed TCR association rates differing by HLA locus, peaking at DRB1 and lowest at HLA-C.

From germline, CDR1 is SNHLY and CDR2 FYNNEI. The V end lost 2 bases, the J end lost 5 bases, and 9 bases lay between the germline ends. There are 13 residues in the CDR3. Concerning this clone: Its specificity is not known.

Researchers ran the PCR with 60 Vbeta and 13 Jbeta primers. The method was immunoSEQ multiplex PCR; TCRdb's version includes in-frame clones alone and lacks a portion of them. This repertoire shows around 90,000 clones, 75% to 85% found once; its top ten account for more than 2.5%. The receptor's source is a male donor in good health and CMV-seropositive. The specimen sequenced was PBMCs. The chain couples TRBV2 to TRBJ1-2; D remains ambiguous. DNA of the CDR3: TGTGCCAGCAGTGAAAGAGGCCTTTATGGCTACACCTTC. It yields the protein CASSERGLYGYTF.